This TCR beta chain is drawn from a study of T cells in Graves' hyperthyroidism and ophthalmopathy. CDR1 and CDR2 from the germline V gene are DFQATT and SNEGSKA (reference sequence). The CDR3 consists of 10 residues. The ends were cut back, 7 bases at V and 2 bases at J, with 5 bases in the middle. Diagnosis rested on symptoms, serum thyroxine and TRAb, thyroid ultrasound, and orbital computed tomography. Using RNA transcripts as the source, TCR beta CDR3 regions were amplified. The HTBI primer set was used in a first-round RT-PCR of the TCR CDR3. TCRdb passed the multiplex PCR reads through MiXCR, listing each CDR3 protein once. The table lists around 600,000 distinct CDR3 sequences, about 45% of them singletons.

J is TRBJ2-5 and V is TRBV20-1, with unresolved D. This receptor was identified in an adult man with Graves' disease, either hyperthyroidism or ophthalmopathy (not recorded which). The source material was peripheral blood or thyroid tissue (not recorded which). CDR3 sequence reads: CSDLQETQYF. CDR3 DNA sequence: TGCAGTGACCTTCAAGAGACCCAGTACTTC.